This TCR beta chain stems from a study of tumor-infiltrating lymphocytes in primary liver carcinoma. In the case of this clonotype: A junction boundary mismatches the germline segment, possibly from a read error.

From germline, CDR1 is SQVTM and CDR2 ANQGSEA. The CDR3 sequence is 16 residues long. Out of unsorted whole blood came the blood RNA, and germline DNA was extracted as well. Production of TCR beta cDNA used around 0.45 ug total RNA together with a constant-region primer. ARM-PCR, slightly modified, supplied the TCR beta libraries through three nested multiplex PCR rounds. Researchers ran the first two PCR rounds for roughly 11 cycles each with TRBV1-TRBV30 forward primers and a C-beta reverse primer. Using its own MiXCR run on the multiplex PCR reads, TCRdb lists one record per CDR3 protein. The data show hundreds of thousands of distinct CDR3 sequences, with 65% seen just once and about 8.4% held by the top ten.

This chain connects TRBV29-1 to TRBJ2-3, with 13 positions matching TRBD2. Sequenced: peripheral blood. This TCR came from a man aged 40-49 years with primary liver carcinoma and hepatitis B virus infection. CDR3 coding DNA: TGCAGCGTTGTAGGACTAGCGGGAGTGGGGACAGATACGCACTATTTT. This translates into CSVVGLAGVGTDTHYF.